The TCR beta chain described here comes from a study of blood T cell repertoires in COVID-19. Study information: T cells, B-cell-depleted T cells, or PBMCs provided the cDNA or gDNA that served as material.

How the authors handled the data: Nucleated cell counts were estimated from reference gene primer amplification. This table comes from immunoSEQ multiplex PCR, and its TCRdb copy is limited to in-frame clones, with some not included. V and J calls and clone size are as listed in that table; D and trimming were resolved from the DNA. Of approximately 140,000 clones in the sample, 84% are singletons; the top ten hold about 8.1%. Seattle's cohort entered during active infection and was followed longitudinally. This clonotype was obtained from a man aged 25 to 40 with COVID-19, enrolled during active disease. The material sequenced was peripheral blood.

CDR3 DNA sequence: TGTGCCAGCAGTCCACGGGACAGGTCTAATCAGCCCCAGCATTTT. It is translated as CASSPRDRSNQPQHF. The V gene is TRBV27, the J gene TRBJ1-5; 8 nucleotides agree with TRBD1. In germline, CDR1 is MNHEY, CDR2 SMNVEV (reference sequence). CDR3 length: 15 residues. With 5 bases clipped from V and 4 bases from J, the junction kept 7 bases outside the gene matches.